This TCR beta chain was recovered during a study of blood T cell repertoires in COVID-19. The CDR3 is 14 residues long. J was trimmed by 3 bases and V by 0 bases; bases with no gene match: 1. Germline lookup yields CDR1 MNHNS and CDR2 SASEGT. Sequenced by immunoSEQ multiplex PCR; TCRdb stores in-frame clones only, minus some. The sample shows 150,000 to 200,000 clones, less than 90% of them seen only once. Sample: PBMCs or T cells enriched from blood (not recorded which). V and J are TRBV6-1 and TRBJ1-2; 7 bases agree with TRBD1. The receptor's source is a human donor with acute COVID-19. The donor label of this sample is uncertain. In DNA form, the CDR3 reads TGTGCCAGCAGTGAAGCTGACAGGGACTATGGCTACACCTTC. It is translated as CASSEADRDYGYTF.